This T cell receptor (beta chain) was observed in a study of blood T cells in healthy people across ages. Study results and caveats: Roughly linear age-related decline in beta diversity appeared, significant by age around 40. Fewer expanded clones and more diversity marked long-lived versus aged donors. Underestimates were what the diversity estimates from one million T cells were considered to be.

The CDR3 is 20 residues long. Per the germline V gene, CDR1 is MNHEY and CDR2 is SVGEGT. Trimming cost V 8 bases and J 2 bases; bases outside gene matches: 23. Using a J-beta primer mix together with a sample-barcoded 5' primer, a second PCR was run for about 7 to 12 cycles. MiXCR, run by TCRdb on the 5' RACE reads, gives a single entry per CDR3 protein. The table has fewer than 2 million distinct CDR3 sequences, more than 35% seen once; the top ten hold 20% to 25%. As concerns this clonotype: Its target is unknown.

This TCR was recovered from a human donor in good health. V usage is TRBV6-2 or TRBV6-3 and J usage is TRBJ1-5; 8 bases are shared with TRBD1. The sequencing input was blood. The CDR3: CASPAKLDRGYQNGNQPQHF. In DNA form, the CDR3 reads TGTGCCAGCCCTGCGAAATTAGACAGGGGCTATCAAAACGGCAATCAGCCCCAGCATTTT.